The rows below give T cell receptor beta chains drawn from one sample of a study of CD8 T cells in Susac syndrome. TCRdb re-called the immunoSEQ multiplex PCR reads through MiXCR, storing one row per CDR3 protein. The sample contains some 140,000 distinct CDR3 sequences, more than 85% of which appear only once. Sequencing input: CD8+ T cells from PBMCs. Receptor source: a human donor with Susac syndrome. CDR3s include the opening cysteine and the closing phenylalanine or tryptophan. The D gene is left open where the match is weak. Part of the rows lack a size; the others show once, few, many or a class for expanded clones.

TRBJ2-1	-	-	TRBV2	CASSGAVLFF	TGTGCCAGCAGTGGAGCCGTCCTGTTCTTC
TRBJ2-3	-	once	TRBV5-4	CASSPGENRNTQYF	TGTGCCAGCAGCCCTGGAGAGAATAGAAATACGCAGTATTTT
TRBJ1-2	-	-	TRBV12-3/TRBV12-4	CASSFGQSGYTF	TGTGCCAGCAGTTTCGGGCAGAGTGGCTACACCTTC
TRBJ2-7	-	-	TRBV3-1	CASSQEPGYYEQYF	TGTGCCAGCAGCCAAGAACCGGGGTACTACGAGCAGTACTTC
TRBJ2-7	-	-	TRBV7-9	CASGESEQYF	TGTGCCAGCGGGGAGTCCGAGCAGTACTTC
TRBJ1-1	TRBD1	-	TRBV30	CARRTGGNTEAFF	TGTGCCCGAAGGACAGGGGGCAACACTGAAGCTTTCTTT
TRBJ2-5	TRBD2	-	TRBV11-2	CASSLKLAGGPYQETQYF	TGTGCCAGCAGCTTAAAGCTAGCGGGAGGGCCATATCAAGAGACCCAGTACTTC
TRBJ2-1	TRBD1	-	TRBV3-1	CASSQVRDSPYNEQFF	TGTGCCAGCAGCCAAGTCCGGGACAGTCCCTACAATGAGCAGTTCTTC
TRBJ2-1	TRBD1	-	TRBV28	CASSSITGGVSYNEQFF	TGTGCCAGCAGTTCAATAACAGGGGGCGTTTCGTACAATGAGCAGTTCTTC
TRBJ1-5	-	-	TRBV28	CASRQASNQPQHF	TGTGCCAGCAGACAGGCTAGCAATCAGCCCCAGCATTTT
TRBJ2-5	-	-	TRBV3-1	CASSPGPHLKTQYF	TGTGCCAGCAGCCCCGGCCCACACCTCAAGACCCAGTACTTC
TRBJ1-1	-	-	TRBV4-2	CASSQDPGRPTEAFF	TGTGCCAGCAGCCAAGATCCGGGGAGGCCCACTGAAGCTTTCTTT
TRBJ2-7	TRBD1	-	TRBV9	CASSGVPTGSVEQYF	TGTGCCAGCAGCGGCGTGCCGACAGGGTCGGTCGAGCAGTACTTC
TRBJ2-1	-	-	TRBV4-1	CASSQEGSYNEQFF	TGCGCCAGCAGCCAAGAGGGGTCCTACAATGAGCAGTTCTTC
TRBJ1-1	-	-	TRBV7-3	CASSLIRRIRSTEAFF	TGTGCCAGCAGCTTAATTAGGCGGATTAGGAGCACTGAAGCTTTCTTT
TRBJ1-2	-	-	TRBV19	CASSIEWNVNYGYTF	TGTGCCAGTAGTATAGAGTGGAACGTGAACTATGGCTACACCTTC
TRBJ2-6	-	-	TRBV9	CASSVEEWGSGANVLTF	TGTGCCAGCAGCGTAGAGGAGTGGGGCTCTGGGGCCAACGTCCTGACTTTC
TRBJ2-3	-	-	TRBV14	CASSPWALGDTQYF	TGTGCCAGCAGCCCCTGGGCCCTGGGAGATACGCAGTATTTT
TRBJ2-1	-	-	TRBV27	CASSLYGGEQFF	TGTGCCAGCAGTTTATACGGGGGTGAGCAGTTCTTC
TRBJ2-5	TRBD1	-	TRBV29-1	CSAWGTGKETQYF	TGCAGCGCATGGGGGACAGGGAAAGAGACCCAGTACTTC
TRBJ2-1	-	few	TRBV4-1	CASSQVGNNEQFF	TGCGCCAGCAGCCAAGTTGGAAACAATGAGCAGTTCTTC
TRBJ2-5	-	-	TRBV29-1	CSVDVQVQKETQYF	TGCAGCGTTGATGTGCAGGTCCAAAAAGAGACCCAGTACTTC
TRBJ2-2	-	-	TRBV12-3/TRBV12-4	CASSFQGPGAGYTGELFF	TGTGCCAGCAGTTTTCAGGGACCCGGGGCGGGTTACACCGGGGAGCTGTTTTTT
TRBJ1-1	-	-	TRBV12-3/TRBV12-4	CASSSADSRNTEAFF	TGTGCCAGCAGTTCCGCGGACAGCCGGAACACTGAAGCTTTCTTT
TRBJ2-1	TRBD2	-	TRBV5-4	CASTSGIDEQFF	TGTGCCAGCACTAGCGGGATCGATGAGCAGTTCTTC
TRBJ2-7	TRBD1	-	TRBV5-1	CASSPAGTGYEQYF	TGCGCCAGCAGCCCCGCCGGGACAGGCTACGAGCAGTACTTC
TRBJ2-7	TRBD1	few	TRBV3-1	CASSQGQGGYEQYF	TGTGCCAGCAGCCAAGGACAGGGTGGCTACGAGCAGTACTTC
TRBJ1-1	TRBD1	-	TRBV19	CASGQGAAEAFF	TGTGCCAGTGGGCAGGGGGCCGCTGAAGCTTTCTTT
TRBJ1-1	TRBD1	once	TRBV11-2	CASSLDRGRVPEAFF	TGTGCCAGCAGCTTGGACAGGGGGCGCGTCCCTGAAGCTTTCTTT
TRBJ1-1	-	-	TRBV12-5	CASCFDSGGTEAFF	TGTGCTAGCTGCTTCGACTCGGGGGGCACTGAAGCTTTCTTT
TRBJ2-5	-	-	TRBV24-1	CATSDFSGQETQYF	TGTGCCACCAGTGATTTTTCAGGGCAAGAGACCCAGTACTTC
TRBJ1-2	-	-	TRBV25-1	CASAPGTENYGYTF	TGTGCCAGCGCGCCGGGAACCGAGAACTATGGCTACACCTTC
TRBJ1-5	-	-	TRBV4-1	CASSQDGWPQHF	TGCGCCAGCAGCCAAGACGGGTGGCCCCAGCATTTT
TRBJ2-5	TRBD2	-	TRBV27	CASSGRLAGDETQYF	TGTGCCAGCAGTGGCCGACTAGCGGGAGACGAGACCCAGTACTTC
TRBJ2-1	TRBD2	-	TRBV27	CASRVVAGGNEQFF	TGTGCCAGCCGAGTGGTAGCGGGAGGAAATGAGCAGTTCTTC
TRBJ1-1	-	-	TRBV4-1	CASSPSPPGTFEAFF	TGCGCCAGCAGCCCTTCCCCCCCAGGGACTTTTGAAGCTTTCTTT
TRBJ1-2	-	-	TRBV5-1	CASSPTPQDSYSYGYTF	TGCGCCAGCAGCCCGACCCCACAGGACTCTTACTCCTATGGCTACACCTTC
TRBJ2-1	TRBD2	-	TRBV9	CASTTGGDNEQFF	TGTGCCAGCACAACGGGAGGAGACAATGAGCAGTTCTTC
TRBJ2-1	TRBD2	-	TRBV7-9	CASSPRASGSVYNEQFF	TGTGCCAGCAGCCCTCGGGCTAGCGGGAGTGTGTACAATGAGCAGTTCTTC
TRBJ2-1	-	-	TRBV5-1	CASSLDTSAWNEQFF	TGCGCCAGCAGCTTGGACACTAGTGCTTGGAATGAGCAGTTCTTC
TRBJ1-1	-	-	TRBV5-6	CASSLWARDEAFF	TGTGCCAGCAGCTTGTGGGCCAGGGATGAAGCTTTCTTT
TRBJ2-2	-	-	TRBV9	CASRLSGNTGELFF	TGTGCCAGCAGATTGAGCGGGAACACCGGGGAGCTGTTTTTT
TRBJ2-7	-	-	TRBV28	CASRLEGLPYEQYF	TGTGCCAGCAGGTTGGAAGGACTACCCTACGAGCAGTACTTC
TRBJ2-5	TRBD2	-	TRBV12-5	CASKAGDETQYF	TGTGCTAGTAAAGCGGGAGATGAGACCCAGTACTTC
TRBJ2-1	-	-	TRBV24-1	CATTTGPWDNEQFF	TGTGCCACCACTACGGGACCTTGGGACAATGAGCAGTTCTTC
TRBJ2-6	-	-	TRBV5-1	CASSSPKAPANVLTF	TGCGCCAGCAGCTCCCCCAAGGCCCCCGCCAACGTCCTGACTTTC
TRBJ2-7	TRBD1	once	TRBV7-9	CASSLGQIYEQYF	TGTGCCAGCAGCTTGGGACAGATTTACGAGCAGTACTTC
TRBJ1-1	TRBD1	once	TRBV30	CACSRGYTEAFF	TGTGCCTGCAGCAGGGGGTACACTGAAGCTTTCTTT
TRBJ1-2	TRBD1	few	TRBV5-6	CASSPGTGYYGYTF	TGTGCCAGCAGCCCCGGGACAGGGTACTATGGCTACACCTTC
TRBJ2-1	TRBD2	-	TRBV5-1	CASSLTGYRSGSRGIPYNEQFF	TGCGCCAGCAGCTTGACCGGATACCGTAGCGGGAGTAGAGGGATTCCCTACAATGAGCAGTTCTTC
TRBJ2-1	TRBD2	-	TRBV7-9	CASTTTRTSGSLNEQFF	TGTGCCAGCACCACTACGAGGACTAGCGGGAGCCTGAATGAGCAGTTCTTC
TRBJ2-7	-	-	TRBV7-6	CASSPLVTGYEQYF	TGTGCCAGCAGCCCCCTGGTCACAGGCTACGAGCAGTACTTC
TRBJ1-1	-	-	TRBV29-1	CSVERLIEAFF	TGCAGCGTTGAGAGGCTCATTGAAGCTTTCTTT
TRBJ2-7	-	-	TRBV7-2	CASSLVEEAYEQYF	TGTGCCAGCAGCTTAGTAGAAGAGGCCTACGAGCAGTACTTC